What follows describes a single TCR beta chain. CDR3 length equals 17 residues. The V gene end was trimmed by 0 bases and the J gene end by 0 bases; junction bases not matched to a gene: 6. Germline V gives CDR1 SGHTS, CDR2 YDEGEE. Original processing notes: How many nucleated cells were present was estimated from reference gene primer amplification. Method: immunoSEQ multiplex PCR; TCRdb's copy keeps in-frame clones and lacks some. That table is the source of V, J and clone size, and D and trimming were worked out from the DNA. The sample lists approximately 77,000 clones, roughly 78% occurring once. These data come from a study of blood T cell repertoires in COVID-19. Across the study: There were acute and convalescent COVID-19 samples, and they came from the United States, Italy and Spain. The cDNA or gDNA used as material had been derived from T cells, B-cell-depleted T cells, or PBMCs.

The TCR sequence derives from a woman in her 70s with acute or convalescent COVID-19. The sample comprised peripheral blood. This sequence joins TRBV5-8 and TRBJ1-3; TRBD1 matches 7 bases. In DNA, the CDR3 is TGTGCCAGCAGCTTGGCTGGACAGGTGAACTCTGGAAACACCATATATTTT. Protein: CASSLAGQVNSGNTIYF.